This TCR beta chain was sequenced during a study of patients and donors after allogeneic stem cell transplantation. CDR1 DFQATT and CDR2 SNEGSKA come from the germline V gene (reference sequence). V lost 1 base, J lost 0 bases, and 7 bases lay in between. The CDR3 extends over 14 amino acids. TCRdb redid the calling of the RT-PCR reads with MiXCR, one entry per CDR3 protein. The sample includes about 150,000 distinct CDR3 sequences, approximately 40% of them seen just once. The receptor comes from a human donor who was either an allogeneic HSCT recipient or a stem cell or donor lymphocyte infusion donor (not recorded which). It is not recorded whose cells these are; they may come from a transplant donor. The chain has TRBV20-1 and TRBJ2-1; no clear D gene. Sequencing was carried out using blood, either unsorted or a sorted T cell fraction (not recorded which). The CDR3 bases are TGCAGTGCTAGAGCACCGGGCTCCTACAATGAGCAGTTCTTC. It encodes CSARAPGSYNEQFF.